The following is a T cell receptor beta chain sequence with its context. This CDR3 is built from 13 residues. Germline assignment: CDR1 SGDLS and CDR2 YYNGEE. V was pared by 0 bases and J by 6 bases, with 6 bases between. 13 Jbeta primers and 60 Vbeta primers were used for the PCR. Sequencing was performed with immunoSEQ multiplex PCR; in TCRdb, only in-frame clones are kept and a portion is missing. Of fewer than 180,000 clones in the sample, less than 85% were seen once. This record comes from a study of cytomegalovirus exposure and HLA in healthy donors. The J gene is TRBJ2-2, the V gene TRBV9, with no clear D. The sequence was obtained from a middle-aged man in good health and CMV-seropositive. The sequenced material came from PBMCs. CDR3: CASSVALSGELFF. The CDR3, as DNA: TGTGCCAGCAGCGTAGCTCTCTCCGGGGAGCTGTTTTTT. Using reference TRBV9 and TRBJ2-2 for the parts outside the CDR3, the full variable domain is DSGVTQTPKHLITATGQRVTLRCSPRSGDLSVYWYQQSLDQGLQFLIQYYNGEERAKGNILERFSAQQFPDLHSELNLSSLELGDSALYFCASSVALSGELFFGEGSRLTVL.